The 14 T cell receptor beta chains presented below share a single source sample, sequenced in a study of identical twins. TCRdb recomputed calls from the 5' RACE reads with MiXCR, one row per CDR3 protein. The sample has approximately 530,000 distinct CDR3 sequences; 20% to 25% are singletons. These sequences were also reported in another study, on yellow fever vaccine responses in identical twins.

Specimen: CD4+ T cells sorted from blood. The origin of the receptors is a woman under 30 in good health.

This clonotype was found many times. The V and J genes are TRBV20-1 and TRBJ1-2; tentatively, D is TRBD1 (5 bases). The germline V gene has CDR1 DFQATT and CDR2 SNEGSKA (reference sequence). The CDR3 runs to 11 residues. Trimming pared 8 bases from V and 2 bases from J, leaving 9 bases between. The DNA of the CDR3 is TGCAGTTTGGACACGAACTATGGCTACACCTTC. Translated, it gives CSLDTNYGYTF.

The chain combines TRBV20-1 with TRBJ2-7; D not resolved. CDR1 and CDR2 (germline): DFQATT, SNEGSKA (reference sequence). Trimming stripped 0 bases from V and 3 bases from J, with 15 bases between. The CDR3 extends over 15 amino acids. CDR3 in amino acids: CSARDAGGSVYEQYV. The CDR3 bases are TGCAGTGCTAGAGATGCAGGTGGCTCGGTCTACGAGCAGTACGTC.

J is TRBJ2-7 and V is TRBV12-3 or TRBV12-4; 9 nucleotides agree with TRBD2. This CDR3 contains 15 residues. With V trimmed by 3 bases and J by 0 bases, 3 bases remained unmatched. The DNA of the CDR3 is TGTGCCAGCAGTTTCAGACTAGCGGACTCCTACGAGCAGTACTTC. Protein: CASSFRLADSYEQYF.

This clonotype has only a few counts. J is TRBJ1-2 and V is TRBV12-3 or TRBV12-4, with D possibly TRBD1 on 5 matching bases. The CDR3 sequence is 17 residues long. V was cut by 6 bases and J by 0 bases, with 20 bases left in between. DNA of the CDR3: TGTGCCAGCAGAGGCCCCCTGGGGCAGGCCTCTAACTATGGCTACACCTTC. This gives the protein CASRGPLGQASNYGYTF.

There are many counts of this clonotype. The chain employs TRBV5-1 and TRBJ2-3; the match to TRBD2 covers 13 bases. With 4 bases clipped from V and 1 base from J, the junction kept 9 bases outside the gene matches. The CDR3 length is 18 residues. Germline assignment: CDR1 SGHRS and CDR2 YFSETQ. The CDR3 DNA reads as TGCGCCAGCAGCCTCCCGGGACTAGCGGGACGAGGCACAGATACGCAGTATTTT. It encodes CASSLPGLAGRGTDTQYF.

This chain links TRBV14 with TRBJ1-4; D remains unclear. Trimming removed 5 bases from V and 2 bases from J, with 15 bases in between. CDR3 length equals 16 residues. Looked up from germline, CDR1 is SGHDN and CDR2 is FVKESK. The CDR3 DNA is TGTGCCAGCAGCAACCTGCACCAGACCACTAATGAAAAACTGTTTTTT. Translating it yields CASSNLHQTTNEKLFF.

This clonotype turned up a few times. V gene TRBV7-9 combines with J gene TRBJ2-5, with D possibly being TRBD1 or TRBD2 (5 bases each). CDR1 and CDR2 (germline): SEHNR, FQNEAQ (reference sequence). The V gene lost 7 bases and the J gene lost 0 bases, with 21 bases spanning the gap. The CDR3 spans 17 residues. The CDR3 is CASTWGIGRRNQETQYF. The CDR3 DNA reads TGTGCCAGCACCTGGGGGATTGGCAGGAGAAACCAAGAGACCCAGTACTTC.

J is TRBJ2-1 and V is TRBV12-3 or TRBV12-4; possibly TRBD2 for D (5 bases). The V end lost 6 bases, the J end lost 7 bases, and 10 bases lay between the germline ends. The CDR3 has 12 residues. CDR3 in DNA: TGTGCCAGCAGCCCCCGGACTAATGAGCAGTTCTTC. It encodes CASSPRTNEQFF.

There are many counts of this clonotype. V usage is TRBV25-1 and J usage is TRBJ1-1; D is unclear. The ends were cut back, 8 bases at V and 8 bases at J, with 12 bases in the middle. Germline V lookup: CDR1 MGHDK, CDR2 SYGVNS. The CDR3 extends over 11 amino acids. CDR3: CASEGKQEAFF. In DNA form, the CDR3 reads TGTGCCAGCGAGGGAAAACAAGAAGCTTTCTTT.

V gene TRBV10-3 combines with J gene TRBJ2-1, with 9 positions matching TRBD1. The CDR3 spans 16 residues. V dropped 4 bases and J dropped 6; count of bases not matched to a gene: 10. Germline V gene data show CDR1 as ENHRY and CDR2 as SYGVKD. The CDR3 protein is CAISGERQGEVNEQFF. The CDR3 nucleotides read TGTGCCATCAGTGGTGAGCGACAGGGGGAGGTCAATGAGCAGTTCTTC.

This chain uses TRBV5-1 with TRBJ2-2; 7 positions match TRBD2. The CDR3 runs to 16 residues. V trimming: 4 bases; J trimming: 2 bases; junction bases outside the gene matches: 8. In germline, CDR1 is SGHRS, CDR2 YFSETQ. The CDR3 here is CASSPSGRHNTGELFF. The CDR3 DNA follows: TGCGCCAGCAGCCCTAGCGGCAGACACAACACCGGGGAGCTGTTTTTT.

This clonotype occurred once. The chain uses TRBV5-1 and TRBJ2-7, with 8 bases aligning to TRBD2. Germline V gives CDR1 SGHRS, CDR2 YFSETQ. Trimming at V came to 4 bases and at J to 1 base, leaving 16 bases not matched to a gene. The CDR3 runs 18 residues. The CDR3 nucleotides are TGCGCCAGCAGCATCAGGGGCCCCGGAGCGGGAGCGTCCTACGAGCAGTACTTC. Translation gives CASSIRGPGAGASYEQYF. The full variable domain, in which reference TRBV5-1 and TRBJ2-7 provide the parts outside the CDR3, is KAGVTQTPRYLIKTRGQQVTLSCSPISGHRSVSWYQQTPGQGLQFLFEYFSETQRNKGNFPGRFSGRQFSNSRSEMNVSTLELGDSALYLCASSIRGPGAGASYEQYFGPGTRLTVT.

J is TRBJ2-1 and V is TRBV24-1; perhaps TRBD1 as D (6 bases). The CDR3 is 14 residues long. CDR1 and CDR2 (germline): KGHDR, SFDVKD. Trimming took 3 bases from V and 5 from J, leaving 10 bases between them. CDR3 in DNA: TGTGCCACCAGTGATCCGAGGGGGAACAATGAGCAGTTCTTC. Its protein product is CATSDPRGNNEQFF.

This chain uses TRBV5-1 with TRBJ2-5; 8 bases align to TRBD1. CDR3 length equals 14 residues. Losses at the gene ends were 4 bases for V and 3 bases for J; bases not matched to a gene: 5. Germline loops: CDR1 SGHRS, CDR2 YFSETQ. CDR3 DNA sequence: TGCGCCAGCAGCCACAGGGGGAGAGAAGAGACCCAGTACTTC. Residues: CASSHRGREETQYF.